A single sample gave rise to the 18 T cell receptor beta chains below, sequenced in a study of human T cells and chemical hapten exposure. TCRdb fed the RACE reads into MiXCR, producing one record per CDR3 protein. The sample consists of tens of thousands of distinct CDR3 sequences, 12% of them appearing once. Stated time point: pre-sensitization, week 0. Treatment specified: therapeutic diphenylcyclopropenone sensitization with weekly scalp DPC. Whole blood, unfractionated, served as the material for total RNA extraction. Sequenced here: whole blood, sampled in connection with sensitization to the hapten diphenylcyclopropenone (DPC). The origin of the receptors is a woman aged 35 to 49 with alopecia areata. Some clones in this sample may be carry-over from other donors' samples.

This chain connects TRBV7-2 to TRBJ2-7; TRBD2 matches at 9 bases. Unmatched junction bases numbered 11, after V lost 0 bases and J lost 2 bases. CDR1 and CDR2 from the germline V gene are SGHTA and FQGNSA. This CDR3 has 18 amino acids. The CDR3 is CASSLAHRLAGNPYEQYF. The CDR3, as DNA: TGTGCCAGCAGCTTAGCGCATAGGCTAGCGGGGAATCCCTACGAGCAGTACTTC.

This clonotype was picked up many times. The chain recombines TRBV7-9 with TRBJ2-3, with D tentatively TRBD1 or TRBD2 (5 bases each). V was shortened by 4 bases and J by 4 bases, with 9 bases between the two germline ends. Germline V lookup: CDR1 SEHNR, CDR2 FQNEAQ (reference sequence). This CDR3 has 13 residues. CDR3 nucleotides: TGTGCCAGCAGCTCCCGGGGCCCAGATACGCAGTATTTT. Protein product: CASSSRGPDTQYF.

This sequence joins TRBV6-1 and TRBJ2-1; TRBD2 matches at 10 bases. CDR1 is MNHNS, CDR2 SASEGT, per germline. V shed 7 bases and J 7 bases; nucleotides not matched to a gene: 7. The CDR3 contains 14 residues. Here the CDR3 reads CASNIGTSANEQFF. CDR3 nucleotide sequence: TGTGCCAGCAACATCGGGACTAGCGCGAATGAGCAGTTCTTC.

At least ten counts were recorded for this clonotype. The J gene is TRBJ2-2, the V gene TRBV5-4; 8 bases fit TRBD1. Germline lookup yields CDR1 SGHNT and CDR2 YYREEE (reference sequence). Germline trimming cut 5 bases from V and 7 bases from J; bases unmatched to any gene: 10. This CDR3 region has 15 residues. The CDR3 region has the DNA TGTGCCAGCAGGGCGCAGGGGGCAGAGTTCGGGGAGCTGTTTTTT. Translation gives CASRAQGAEFGELFF.

This clonotype was picked up many times. The chain links TRBV10-3 to TRBJ2-2; 9 bases are shared with TRBD1. V trimming: 2 bases; J trimming: 1 base; junction bases outside the gene matches: 2. This CDR3 comprises 16 residues. Germline V gene data show CDR1 as ENHRY and CDR2 as SYGVKD. CDR3 DNA sequence: TGTGCCATCAGTGAGACGGGACAGGGGAACACCGGGGAGCTGTTTTTT. This codes for CAISETGQGNTGELFF.

This clonotype was picked up many times. The chain recombines TRBV30 with TRBJ2-3, with TRBD2 matching over 11 bases. V dropped 0 bases and J dropped 2; count of bases not matched to a gene: 4. CDR1 GTSNPN and CDR2 SVGIG come from the germline V gene (reference sequence). The CDR3 is made up of 16 amino acids. The CDR3 DNA reads TGTGCCTGGAGTGTGGGGACTAGCGGACTCACAGATACGCAGTATTTT. Its translation: CAWSVGTSGLTDTQYF.

At least ten counts were recorded for this clonotype. The rearrangement links TRBV5-6 to TRBJ2-1; D is unclear. Trimming pared 2 bases from V and 3 bases from J, leaving 6 bases between. This CDR3 contains 13 residues. The germline gives CDR1 SGHDT, CDR2 YYEEEE. CDR3 in amino acids: CASSFTNYNEQFF. CDR3 in DNA: TGTGCCAGCAGCTTTACGAACTACAATGAGCAGTTCTTC.

This clonotype was seen a handful of times. The chain has TRBV20-1 and TRBJ2-4; possibly TRBD1 for D (6 bases). This CDR3 has 13 residues. V lost 5 bases and J 11 bases, leaving 19 bases between the germline ends. Germline lookup yields CDR1 DFQATT and CDR2 SNEGSKA (reference sequence). The CDR3 loop reads CSAASPDSAFQYF. CDR3 nucleotide sequence: TGCAGTGCTGCTTCCCCGGACAGCGCCTTTCAGTACTTC.

The rearrangement joins TRBV7-2 to TRBJ1-2, with D perhaps matching TRBD1 (6 bases). Germline V gives CDR1 SGHTA, CDR2 FQGNSA. CDR3 size: 12 residues. The V end lost 3 bases, the J end lost 8 bases, and 10 bases lay between the germline ends. For the CDR3, the DNA is TGTGCCAGCAGCTTCGACAGGAGCGGCTACACCTTC. This encodes CASSFDRSGYTF.

This clonotype was seen only a few times. The chain couples TRBV28 to TRBJ2-2; no clear D. CDR1 and CDR2 (germline): MDHEN, SYDVKM. CDR3 size: 13 residues. V was trimmed by 5 bases and J by 1 base, leaving 5 bases between them. CDR3 amino acids: CASSVKNTGELFF. As DNA, the CDR3 is TGTGCCAGCAGTGTTAAGAACACCGGGGAGCTGTTTTTT.

This clonotype was found a few times. The chain joins TRBV9 to TRBJ2-1; D is unresolved. Trimming cost V 3 bases and J 9 bases, with 13 bases left between them. There are 13 residues in the CDR3. The germline V gene has CDR1 SGDLS and CDR2 YYNGEE. Here the CDR3 DNA reads TGTGCCAGCAGCGGCCAGAGGTGGGGTGAGCAGTTCTTC. As protein: CASSGQRWGEQFF.

CDR3 sequence (DNA): TGCGCCAGCAGCCACCGACAGGGAGGCGATGAGCAGTTCTTC. Translation gives CASSHRQGGDEQFF. The chain uses TRBV4-1 and TRBJ2-1, with D possibly being TRBD1 (7 bases). V was trimmed by 3 bases and J by 8 bases, leaving 14 bases between them. The CDR3 loop spans 14 amino acids. Germline V CDR1 and CDR2: MGHRA, YSYEKL.

The table lists this clonotype with many counts. The rearrangement joins TRBV29-1 to TRBJ1-1; no definite D call. Per germline, CDR1 SQVTM and CDR2 ANQGSEA. The germline V and J ends were trimmed by 0 bases and 11 bases, with 22 bases remaining between them. There are 15 residues in the CDR3. In DNA, the CDR3 is TGCAGCGTTGAAGATAGAAATCATGGCGGCGAGGCGGCTTTCTTT. Translating it yields CSVEDRNHGGEAAFF.

The chain carries TRBV29-1 and TRBJ2-5, with 9 bases identical to TRBD1. Germline V lookup: CDR1 SQVTM, CDR2 ANQGSEA. This CDR3 comprises 15 residues. After removal of 2 bases from V and 4 bases from J, the junction contained 8 bases not matched to a gene. CDR3 sequence reads: CSVEKTGGILETQYF. CDR3 bases: TGCAGCGTTGAAAAAACAGGGGGCATATTAGAGACCCAGTACTTC.

This chain connects TRBV28 to TRBJ1-1; no definite D call. V lost 4 bases and J lost 12, with 21 bases in between. In germline, CDR1 is MDHEN, CDR2 SYDVKM. CDR3 length: 14 residues. CDR3 DNA sequence: TGTGCCAGCAGTTCCCCCTCCATCACGGAGAGATCTTTCTTT. Translation gives CASSSPSITERSFF.

At least ten counts were recorded for this clonotype. The chain recombines TRBV28 with TRBJ2-7, with TRBD2 identical over 10 bases. Germline V lookup: CDR1 MDHEN, CDR2 SYDVKM. The CDR3 sequence is 14 residues long. V lost 5 bases, J lost 11 bases, and 12 bases stayed unmatched. The CDR3 sequence is CASSPGRLAGEKYF. Here the CDR3 DNA reads TGTGCCAGCAGTCCTGGACGCCTAGCGGGAGAAAAGTACTTC.

In its sample, this clonotype was seen a few times. V and J are TRBV7-8 and TRBJ2-3, with 9 nucleotides matching TRBD2. Unmatched junction bases numbered 3, after V lost 0 bases and J lost 2 bases. Germline V gene lookup returns CDR1 SGHVS and CDR2 FQNEAQ. The length of the CDR3 is 16 residues. The CDR3 bases are TGTGCCAGCAGCTTAGCGACTAGCGGATTCACAGATACGCAGTATTTT. As protein: CASSLATSGFTDTQYF.

This clonotype was seen repeatedly, ten times or more. This sequence joins TRBV6-2 or TRBV6-3 and TRBJ1-2; tentative D call: TRBD1 (5 bases). CDR3 length: 14 residues. V was trimmed by 4 bases and J by 6 bases, leaving 15 bases between them. From germline, CDR1 is MNHEY and CDR2 SVGEGT. The CDR3 coding sequence is TGTGCCAGCAGTTGGGGGGGAAGCTACGATGGCTACACCTTC. Amino acid sequence: CASSWGGSYDGYTF.